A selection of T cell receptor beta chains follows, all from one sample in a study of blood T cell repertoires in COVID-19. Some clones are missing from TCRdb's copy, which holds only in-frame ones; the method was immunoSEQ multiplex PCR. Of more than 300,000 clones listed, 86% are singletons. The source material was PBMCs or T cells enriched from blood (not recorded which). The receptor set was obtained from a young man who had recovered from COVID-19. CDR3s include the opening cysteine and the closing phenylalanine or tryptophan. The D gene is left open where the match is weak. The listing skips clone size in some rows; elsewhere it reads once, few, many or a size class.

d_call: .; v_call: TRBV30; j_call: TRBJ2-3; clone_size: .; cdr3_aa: CAWSVGGGTDTQYF; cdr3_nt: TGTGCCTGGAGTGTAGGCGGGGGCACAGATACGCAGTATTTT
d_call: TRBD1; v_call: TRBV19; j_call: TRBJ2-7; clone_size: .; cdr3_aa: CASNSPGTGSYEQYF; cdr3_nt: TGTGCCAGTAACTCTCCCGGGACAGGCTCCTACGAGCAGTACTTC
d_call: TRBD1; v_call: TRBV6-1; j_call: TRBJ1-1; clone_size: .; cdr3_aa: CASSEKRNRGLGTEAFF; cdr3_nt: TGTGCCAGCAGTGAAAAACGAAACAGGGGGCTGGGCACTGAAGCTTTCTTT
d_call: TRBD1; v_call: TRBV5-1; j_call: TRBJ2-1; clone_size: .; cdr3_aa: CASSRTGGDRNEQFF; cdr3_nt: TGCGCCAGCAGCCGGACAGGGGGCGACAGGAATGAGCAGTTCTTC
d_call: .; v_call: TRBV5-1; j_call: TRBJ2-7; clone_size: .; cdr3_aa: CASSPRDSLTYEQYF; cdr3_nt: TGCGCCAGCAGCCCGCGGGACAGTCTAACCTACGAGCAGTACTTC
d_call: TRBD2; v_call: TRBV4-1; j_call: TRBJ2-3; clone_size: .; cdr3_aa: CASSRLVGGDTQYF; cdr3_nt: TGCGCCAGCAGCCGGCTAGTGGGGGGGGATACGCAGTATTTT
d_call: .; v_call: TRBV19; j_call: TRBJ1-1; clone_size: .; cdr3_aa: CASSAHRAERTEAFF; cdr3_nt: TGTGCCAGTAGTGCCCACAGGGCGGAGAGGACTGAAGCTTTCTTT
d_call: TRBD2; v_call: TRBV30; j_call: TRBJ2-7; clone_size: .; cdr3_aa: CAWSTGLAYEQYF; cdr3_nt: TGTGCCTGGAGTACGGGACTAGCCTACGAGCAGTACTTC
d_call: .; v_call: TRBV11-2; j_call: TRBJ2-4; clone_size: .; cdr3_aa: CASSLGAVAKNIQYF; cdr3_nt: TGTGCCAGCAGCTTAGGGGCCGTAGCCAAAAACATTCAGTACTTC
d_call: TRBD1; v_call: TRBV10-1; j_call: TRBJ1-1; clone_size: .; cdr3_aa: CASSVRQGTLTEAFF; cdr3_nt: TGCGCCAGCAGTGTTCGACAGGGTACGCTGACTGAAGCTTTCTTT
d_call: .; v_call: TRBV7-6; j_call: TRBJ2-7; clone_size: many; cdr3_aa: CASSLVMSSYEQYF; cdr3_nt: TGTGCCAGCAGCTTAGTTATGAGCTCCTACGAGCAGTACTTC
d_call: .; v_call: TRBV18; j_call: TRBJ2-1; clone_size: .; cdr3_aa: CASSPRVGDMGYNEQFF; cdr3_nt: TGTGCCAGCTCACCAAGGGTAGGGGACATGGGGTACAATGAGCAGTTCTTC
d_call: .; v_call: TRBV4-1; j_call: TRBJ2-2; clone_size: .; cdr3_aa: CASSQDRTDTGELFF; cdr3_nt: TGCGCCAGCAGCCAAGATCGCACAGACACCGGGGAGCTGTTTTTT
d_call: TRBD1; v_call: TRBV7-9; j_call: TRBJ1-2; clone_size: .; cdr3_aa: CASDRGGYGYTF; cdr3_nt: TGTGCCAGCGACAGGGGAGGCTATGGCTACACCTTC
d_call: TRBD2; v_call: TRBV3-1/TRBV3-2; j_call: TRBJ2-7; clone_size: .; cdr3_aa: CASSQVGGRGEQYF; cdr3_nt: TGTGCCAGCAGCCAGGTGGGGGGGAGAGGGGAGCAGTACTTC
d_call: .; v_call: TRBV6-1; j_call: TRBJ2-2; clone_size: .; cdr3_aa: CASSELNSRQLFF; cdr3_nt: TGTGCCAGCAGTGAACTGAACAGTAGGCAGCTGTTTTTT
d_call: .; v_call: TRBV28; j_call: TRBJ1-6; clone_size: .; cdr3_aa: CASNEQGLRSLHF; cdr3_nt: TGTGCCAGCAATGAGCAGGGGCTGAGGTCCCTCCACTTT
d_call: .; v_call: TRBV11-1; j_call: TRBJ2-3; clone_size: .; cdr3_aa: CASSLATGRLITDTQYF; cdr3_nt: TGTGCCAGCAGCTTAGCCACAGGGCGCCTAATCACAGATACGCAGTATTTT
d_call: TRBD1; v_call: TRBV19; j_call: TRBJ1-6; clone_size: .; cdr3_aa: CASSPTNRGSDSPLHF; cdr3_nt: TGTGCCAGTAGTCCAACCAACAGGGGTTCGGATTCACCCCTCCACTTT
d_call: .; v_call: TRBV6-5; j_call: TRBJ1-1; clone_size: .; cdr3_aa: CASSRGGETEAFF; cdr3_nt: TGTGCCAGCTCCCGCGGGGGAGAAACTGAAGCTTTCTTT
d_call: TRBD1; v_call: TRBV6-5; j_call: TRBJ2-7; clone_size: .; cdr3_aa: CASKGQGPYEQYF; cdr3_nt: TGTGCCAGCAAAGGACAGGGACCATACGAGCAGTACTTC
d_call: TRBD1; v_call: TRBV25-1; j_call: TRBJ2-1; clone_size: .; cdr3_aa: CASGVGTGPYNEQFF; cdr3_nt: TGTGCCAGCGGAGTAGGGACAGGGCCCTACAATGAGCAGTTCTTC